The 21 T cell receptor beta chains in this list originate from one sample, sequenced in a study of T cells in Graves' hyperthyroidism and ophthalmopathy. Amplification targeted TCR beta CDR3 regions from RNA transcripts. TCR CDR3 regions were first amplified by RT-PCR with HTBI primers. From the multiplex PCR reads, TCRdb called clonotypes with MiXCR, one entry per CDR3 protein. The sample carries 550,000 to 600,000 distinct CDR3 sequences, around 17% recorded once. Source material: blood. The receptor set was obtained from a woman between 18 and 29 years old with Graves' hyperthyroidism.

This clonotype has a handful of counts. The rearrangement uses TRBV10-2 and TRBJ1-1, with D unclear. Per the germline V gene, CDR1 is WSHSY and CDR2 is SAAADI. This CDR3 has 14 amino acids. Trimming left V 0 bases short and J 4 bases short, with 9 bases between. CDR3 loop: CASSESFGVTEAFF. In DNA form, the CDR3 reads TGCGCCAGCAGTGAGTCGTTCGGGGTCACTGAAGCTTTCTTT.

This clonotype was seen only once. The rearrangement uses TRBV12-3 or TRBV12-4 and TRBJ1-2; the D gene is possibly TRBD1 (5 bases). The CDR3 is made up of 15 amino acids. With 6 bases removed from V and 3 bases from J, the gap between germline ends came to 17 bases. The chain's CDR3 is CASRMTVGKDYGYTF. The CDR3 bases are TGTGCCAGCAGGATGACAGTGGGGAAGGACTATGGCTACACCTTC.

This clonotype has ten or more counts. CDR3 loop: CASSFAGPQETQYF. The CDR3, as DNA: TGCGCCAGCAGCTTCGCCGGGCCACAAGAGACCCAGTACTTC. The chain joins TRBV10-2 to TRBJ2-5, with D uncertain. Germline V lookup: CDR1 WSHSY, CDR2 SAAADI. Deletions cut 6 bases from V and 2 bases from J, with 13 bases between. The CDR3 runs to 14 residues.

This clonotype showed up just a few times. J is TRBJ1-1 and V is TRBV30; possibly TRBD1 for D (6 bases). Germline V gives CDR1 GTSNPN, CDR2 SVGIG (reference sequence). The CDR3 sequence is 11 residues long. The V end was cut by 6 bases, the J end by 5 bases, with 10 bases between. Here the CDR3 DNA reads TGTGCCTGCCGGGGGGCTACTGAAGCTTTCTTT. As protein: CACRGATEAFF.

This chain links TRBV20-1 with TRBJ2-7; no firm D call. Germline values: CDR1 DFQATT, CDR2 SNEGSKA (reference sequence). Trimming pared 2 bases from V and 7 bases from J, leaving 12 bases between. This CDR3 has 12 amino acids. CDR3 sequence: CSARSSSREQYF. The CDR3 bases are TGCAGTGCTAGATCGTCTTCCAGGGAGCAGTACTTC.

This clonotype was counted a single time. The V and J genes are TRBV28 and TRBJ2-7, with 12 bases lining up with TRBD2. Germline V gene data show CDR1 as MDHEN and CDR2 as SYDVKM. The length of the CDR3 is 15 residues. The V gene end was trimmed by 6 bases and the J gene end by 7 bases; junction bases not matched to a gene: 10. Here the CDR3 DNA reads TGTGCCAGCAGCCCACCTAGCGGGAGGGCACAAGAGCAGTACTTC. Translation: CASSPPSGRAQEQYF.

This clonotype was seen a handful of times. The J gene is TRBJ2-2, the V gene TRBV7-2; TRBD2 agrees at 7 bases. J was trimmed by 5 bases and V by 1 base; bases with no gene match: 13. Germline loops: CDR1 SGHTA, CDR2 FQGNSA. The CDR3 is 18 residues long. CDR3 nucleotides: TGTGCCAGCAGCTTAGGCTTGGCGGGCGGGAGAAAAACCGGGGAGCTGTTTTTT. Translation: CASSLGLAGGRKTGELFF.

This chain joins TRBV18 and TRBJ2-5; the D is unclear. The CDR3 consists of 13 residues. V shed 5 bases and J shed 4 bases, with 11 bases lying between them. CDR1 is KGHSH and CDR2 is LQKENI in the germline V gene. As DNA, the CDR3 is TGTGCCAGCTCAGTTGCTTTGGGAGAGACCCAGTACTTC. Amino acid sequence: CASSVALGETQYF.

The V and J genes are TRBV4-1 and TRBJ2-2; 7 positions agree with TRBD2. CDR1 MGHRA and CDR2 YSYEKL come from the germline V gene. The length of the CDR3 is 17 residues. J was trimmed by 2 bases and V by 0 bases; bases with no gene match: 6. The CDR3 sequence: CASSQDSLAANTGELFF. CDR3 coding DNA: TGCGCCAGCAGCCAAGACTCTCTAGCGGCTAACACCGGGGAGCTGTTTTTT.

Only a few counts were recorded for this clonotype. The genes are TRBV7-2 and TRBJ1-2, with D perhaps TRBD1 (5 bases). V lost 5 bases, J lost 8 bases, and 15 bases lay in between. Looked up from germline, CDR1 is SGHTA and CDR2 is FQGNSA. The CDR3 spans 13 residues. In DNA form, the CDR3 reads TGTGCCAGCAGCCCGGGGCGAGCGCGGGGCTACACCTTC. Amino acid sequence: CASSPGRARGYTF.

The chain is built from TRBV12-3 or TRBV12-4 and TRBJ2-3; D is unclear. The CDR3 runs 15 residues. V lost 2 bases to trimming and J lost 2 bases, with 11 bases between them. CDR3: CASSLFQQATDTQYF. CDR3 in DNA: TGTGCCAGCAGTTTATTTCAACAAGCCACAGATACGCAGTATTTT.

V usage is TRBV24-1 and J usage is TRBJ1-4; D perhaps matches TRBD1 (5 bases). There are 15 residues in the CDR3. The V and J ends lost 4 bases and 8 bases respectively, with 16 bases between them. Germline values: CDR1 KGHDR, CDR2 SFDVKD. The CDR3 protein is CATSDTRGSQEKLFF. The CDR3 nucleotides are TGTGCCACCAGTGACACCCGGGGGAGCCAGGAAAAACTGTTTTTT.

This clonotype has at least ten counts. The chain combines TRBV11-2 with TRBJ2-3; possible D gene TRBD2, 6 bases. Between the trimmed V and J ends, which lost 1 base and 0 bases, there was a span of 8 bases. Germline V gene lookup returns CDR1 SGHAT and CDR2 FQNNGV. This CDR3 has 15 residues. DNA of the CDR3: TGTGCCAGCAGCTTAGGGGACTTCAGCACAGATACGCAGTATTTT. Translated: CASSLGDFSTDTQYF. Full variable domain (outside the CDR3, taken from reference TRBV11-2 and TRBJ2-3): EAGVAQSPRYKIIEKRQSVAFWCNPISGHATLYWYQQILGQGPKLLIQFQNNGVVDDSQLPKDRFSAERLKGVDSTLKIQPAKLEDSAVYLCASSLGDFSTDTQYFGPGTRLTVL.

This clonotype was seen more than once but under ten times. The chain employs TRBV6-2 or TRBV6-3 and TRBJ1-5, with a possible D match to TRBD1 (6 bases). Looked up from germline, CDR1 is MNHEY and CDR2 is SVGEGT. There are 13 residues in the CDR3. V was cut by 6 bases and J by 11 bases, with 17 bases left in between. CDR3 in amino acids: CASRVGGAATQHF. DNA for the CDR3: TGTGCCAGCAGAGTTGGGGGGGCCGCGACCCAGCATTTT.

This clonotype was counted at least ten times. The V and J genes are TRBV11-2 and TRBJ2-7, with TRBD2 matching over 8 bases. Per the germline V gene, CDR1 is SGHAT and CDR2 is FQNNGV. The CDR3 sequence is 15 residues long. J was trimmed by 0 bases and V by 6 bases; bases with no gene match: 7. The CDR3 DNA reads TGTGCCAGCAGACTTAGCGGGACCCCCTCCTACGAGCAGTACTTC. Translated: CASRLSGTPSYEQYF.

This clonotype was found many times. The chain employs TRBV7-9 and TRBJ2-5; weak D call: TRBD1 (5 bases). The CDR3 contains 15 residues. V shed 6 bases and J shed 5 bases, with 19 bases lying between them. Germline CDR1 and CDR2: SEHNR and FQNEAQ (reference sequence). The CDR3 is CASRLGQGLGETQYF. CDR3 sequence (DNA): TGTGCCAGCAGGCTGGGGCAGGGTTTGGGTGAGACCCAGTACTTC.

This clonotype came up many times. V usage is TRBV20-1 and J usage is TRBJ2-1; 14 bases match TRBD2. CDR1 DFQATT and CDR2 SNEGSKA come from the germline V gene (reference sequence). Trimming took 6 bases from V and 7 from J; bases not matched to a gene: 11. The length of the CDR3 is 16 residues. Written as DNA, the CDR3 is TGCAGTGCCCCAGGACTAGCGGGAGGATTTTTAAATGAGCAGTTCTTC. It specifies CSAPGLAGGFLNEQFF.

This clonotype was seen just once. This chain joins TRBV24-1 and TRBJ1-2; maybe TRBD1 (6 bases). The CDR3 contains 13 residues. In germline, CDR1 is KGHDR, CDR2 SFDVKD. The V and J ends lost 5 bases and 7 bases respectively, with 13 bases between them. The CDR3 DNA reads as TGTGCCACCAGTGGTACTACAGGGTTTGGCTACACCTTC. This encodes CATSGTTGFGYTF.

The table lists this clonotype with a few counts. The chain joins TRBV4-1 to TRBJ1-1; no clear D gene. This CDR3 region has 14 residues. The V end was cut by 4 bases, the J end by 3 bases, with 12 bases between. Per the germline V gene, CDR1 is MGHRA and CDR2 is YSYEKL. The CDR3 DNA reads as TGCGCCAGCAGCCTTAGTTGGAGGGACACTGAAGCTTTCTTT. Translated: CASSLSWRDTEAFF.

The V and J genes are TRBV6-1 and TRBJ2-7; tentatively, D is TRBD2 (6 bases). V lost 8 bases to trimming and J lost 4 bases, with 18 bases between them. The CDR3 covers 14 residues. CDR1 and CDR2 (germline): MNHNS, SASEGT. CDR3 region: CASHAGKVLYEQYF. In nucleotides, the CDR3 is TGTGCCAGCCACGCGGGAAAAGTCCTGTACGAGCAGTACTTC.

This clonotype was seen a handful of times. The chain combines TRBV4-1 with TRBJ2-3; 7 bases are a match to TRBD2. Germline V gives CDR1 MGHRA, CDR2 YSYEKL. Trimming took 4 bases from V and 3 from J; bases not matched to a gene: 10. The CDR3 runs to 16 residues. CDR3 protein: CASSRGGQRATDTQYF. The DNA of the CDR3 is TGCGCCAGCAGCCGCGGGGGTCAGCGGGCTACAGATACGCAGTATTTT.